What follows describes a single TCR beta chain. Its antigen remains unidentified. Repertoires were generated with immunoSEQ multiplex PCR, while TCRdb's copy carries only in-frame clones and drops some. This table holds about 45,000 clones, approximately 86% found once. This entry belongs to a study of STAT5B mutations in CD4+ large granular lymphocyte leukemia. Whole-study results and caveats: Less than 30% of private leukemic clonotypes occurred rarely in other patients' non-leukemic repertoires.

Sample: CD4+ T cells from blood buffy coats. The TCR comes from a human donor in good health.

This CDR3 is CASSLGQGTGELFF. Written as DNA, the CDR3 is TGTGCCAGCAGCTTAGGGCAGGGAACCGGGGAGCTGTTTTTT. This sequence joins TRBV11-2 and TRBJ2-2; D perhaps matches TRBD1 (5 bases). The CDR3 is 14 amino acids. V lost 1 base, J lost 5 bases, and 8 bases lay in between. The germline V gene has CDR1 SGHAT and CDR2 FQNNGV.